This T cell receptor (beta chain) was recorded in a study of control samples from healthy donors and cancer patients. Measured with immunoSEQ multiplex PCR; TCRdb has only the in-frame clones, and not every one. The sample includes around 200,000 clones, 85% to 95% seen only once; the top ten take 1.5%. V was shortened by 7 bases and J by 9 bases, with 22 bases between the two germline ends. Per germline, CDR1 LNHDA and CDR2 SQIVND (reference sequence). The CDR3 is 16 amino acids. The source is a man aged 50 or older in good health. The genes are TRBV19 and TRBJ1-6; D ambiguous. Sequencing was carried out using blood. The CDR3 coding sequence is TGTGCCAGTACCACCAAACCAAATTGGGGTCCTTCACCCCTCCACTTT. Translated, it gives CASTTKPNWGPSPLHF.